Given below is one T cell receptor beta chain in context. Its antigen remains unidentified. These data belong to a study of Ad26.COV2.S vaccination and SARS-CoV-2 variants. Study details: Donor allocation was to the COV1001 Ad26.COV2.S trial arm. Donor got 5x10^10 or 1x10^11 viral particles of Ad26.COV2.S. Findings of the study overall: Researchers cautioned that TCR breadth and depth analyses may have underestimated total T cell responses.

The V gene lost 2 bases and the J gene lost 0 bases, with 10 bases spanning the gap. The germline gives CDR1 MNHEY, CDR2 SVGEGT. The CDR3 runs 15 residues. Treatment defined: some 19 received Ad26.COV2.S at low or high dose, single or two shots; several received placebo; per-sample allocation not given. After the first vaccine or placebo injection, samples were drawn on day 63. Clones were sequenced by immunoSEQ multiplex PCR, and TCRdb holds only the in-frame ones, with some missing. This table has about 400,000 clones, roughly 90% appearing once. Sequenced material: peripheral blood, taken in a trial of Ad26.COV2.S vaccine versus placebo. The receptor was isolated from a person between 18 and 60 years old who received the Ad26.COV2.S COVID-19 vaccine or a placebo. This chain connects TRBV6-2 or TRBV6-3 to TRBJ1-2; maybe TRBD1 (5 bases). CDR3 sequence reads: CASSYKGEPNYGYTF. The CDR3 bases are TGTGCCAGCAGTTACAAAGGGGAACCTAACTATGGCTACACCTTC.